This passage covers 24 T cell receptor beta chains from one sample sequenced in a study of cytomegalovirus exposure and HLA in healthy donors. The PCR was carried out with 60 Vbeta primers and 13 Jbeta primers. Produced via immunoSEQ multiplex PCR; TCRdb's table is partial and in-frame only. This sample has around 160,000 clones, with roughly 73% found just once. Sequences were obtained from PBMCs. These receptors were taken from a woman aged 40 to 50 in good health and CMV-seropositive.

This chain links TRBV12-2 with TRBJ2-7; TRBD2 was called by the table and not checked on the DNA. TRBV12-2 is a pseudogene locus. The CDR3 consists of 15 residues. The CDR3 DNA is TGTGCAAGTCGCTCTCCGGGACTAGCGGGGTACGAGCAGTACTTC. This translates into CASRSPGLAGYEQYF.

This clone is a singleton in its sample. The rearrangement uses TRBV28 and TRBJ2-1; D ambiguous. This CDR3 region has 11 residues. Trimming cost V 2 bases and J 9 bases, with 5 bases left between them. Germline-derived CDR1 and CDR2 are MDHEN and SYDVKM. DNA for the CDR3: TGTGCCAGCAGTTTACGGTTTGAGCAGTTCTTC. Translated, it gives CASSLRFEQFF.

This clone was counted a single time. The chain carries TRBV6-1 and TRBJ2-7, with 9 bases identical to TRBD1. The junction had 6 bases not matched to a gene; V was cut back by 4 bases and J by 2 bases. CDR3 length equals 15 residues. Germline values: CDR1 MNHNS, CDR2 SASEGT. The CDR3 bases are TGTGCCAGCAGTGGATACGGACAGGGGACCTACGAGCAGTACTTC. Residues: CASSGYGQGTYEQYF.

The CDR3 DNA reads as TGTGCCAGCAGCCTAAGCCAGGGGGGTGGAGAGCAGTACTTC. This gives the protein CASSLSQGGGEQYF. V usage is TRBV7-2 and J usage is TRBJ2-7; tentative D call: TRBD1 (7 bases). Trimming left V 5 bases short and J 7 bases short, with 18 bases between. The germline gives CDR1 SGHTA, CDR2 FQGNSA. The CDR3 is 14 residues long.

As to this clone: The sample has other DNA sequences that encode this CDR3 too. The CDR3 DNA is TGTGCCAGTAGTATAAGGGGGACAGATAGCAATCAGCCCCAGCATTTT. Protein: CASSIRGTDSNQPQHF. The chain uses TRBV19 and TRBJ1-5; 7 nucleotides align to TRBD1. V dropped 2 bases and J dropped 0; count of bases not matched to a gene: 4. This CDR3 comprises 16 residues. Per germline, CDR1 LNHDA and CDR2 SQIVND (reference sequence).

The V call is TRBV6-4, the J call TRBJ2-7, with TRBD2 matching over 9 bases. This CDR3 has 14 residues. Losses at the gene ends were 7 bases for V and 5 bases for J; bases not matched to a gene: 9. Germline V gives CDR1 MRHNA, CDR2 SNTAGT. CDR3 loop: CASKEGGRDNEQYF. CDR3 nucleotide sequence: TGTGCCAGCAAGGAGGGCGGGAGGGATAACGAGCAGTACTTC.

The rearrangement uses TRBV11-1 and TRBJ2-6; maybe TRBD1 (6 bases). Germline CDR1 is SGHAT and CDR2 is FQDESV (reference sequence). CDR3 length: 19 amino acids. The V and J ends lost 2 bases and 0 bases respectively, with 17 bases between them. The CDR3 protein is CASSLLAAGEYSGANVLTF. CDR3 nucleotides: TGTGCCAGCAGCTTATTGGCAGCAGGGGAATACTCTGGGGCCAACGTCCTGACTTTC. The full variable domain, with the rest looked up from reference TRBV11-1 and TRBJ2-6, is EAEVAQSPRYKITEKSQAVAFWCDPISGHATLYWYRQILGQGPELLVQFQDESVVDDSQLPKDRFSAERLKGVDSTLKIQPAELGDSAMYLCASSLLAAGEYSGANVLTFGAGSRLTVL.

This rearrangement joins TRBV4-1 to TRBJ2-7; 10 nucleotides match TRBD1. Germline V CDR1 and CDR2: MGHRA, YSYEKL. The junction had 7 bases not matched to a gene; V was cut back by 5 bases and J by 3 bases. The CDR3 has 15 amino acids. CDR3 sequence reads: CASSASGTGDYEQYF. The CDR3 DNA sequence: TGCGCCAGCAGCGCTTCCGGGACAGGGGACTACGAGCAGTACTTC.

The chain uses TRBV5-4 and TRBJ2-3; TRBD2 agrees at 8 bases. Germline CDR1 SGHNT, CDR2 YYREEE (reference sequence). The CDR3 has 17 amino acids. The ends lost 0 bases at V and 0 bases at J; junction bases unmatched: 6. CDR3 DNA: TGTGCCAGCAGCTTGGGGAGGTCTAGCGGGAGCACAGATACGCAGTATTTT. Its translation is CASSLGRSSGSTDTQYF.

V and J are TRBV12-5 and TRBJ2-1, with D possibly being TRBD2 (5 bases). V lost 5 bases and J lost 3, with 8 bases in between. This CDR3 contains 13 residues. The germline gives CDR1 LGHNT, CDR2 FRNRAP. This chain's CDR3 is CASGTRDYNEQFF. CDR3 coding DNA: TGTGCTAGTGGTACCCGGGACTACAATGAGCAGTTCTTC. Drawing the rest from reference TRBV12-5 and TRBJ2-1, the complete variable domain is DARVTQTPRHKVTEMGQEVTMRCQPILGHNTVFWYRQTMMQGLELLAYFRNRAPLDDSGMPKDRFSAEMPDATLATLKIQPSEPRDSAVYFCASGTRDYNEQFFGPGTRLTVL.

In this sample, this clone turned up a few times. The CDR3 protein is CSVRLSGTPSGANVLTF. CDR3 bases: TGCAGCGTTCGCCTTAGCGGGACGCCCTCTGGGGCCAACGTCCTGACTTTC. The chain carries TRBV29-1 and TRBJ2-6, with 8 bases identical to TRBD2. There are 17 residues in the CDR3. With V trimmed by 5 bases and J by 0 bases, 9 bases remained unmatched. Germline-derived CDR1 and CDR2 are SQVTM and ANQGSEA. The complete variable domain, with remaining parts taken from reference TRBV29-1 and TRBJ2-6, reads SAVISQKPSRDICQRGTSLTIQCQVDSQVTMMFWYRQQPGQSLTLIATANQGSEATYESGFVIDKFPISRPNLTFSTLTVSNMSPEDSSIYLCSVRLSGTPSGANVLTFGAGSRLTVL.

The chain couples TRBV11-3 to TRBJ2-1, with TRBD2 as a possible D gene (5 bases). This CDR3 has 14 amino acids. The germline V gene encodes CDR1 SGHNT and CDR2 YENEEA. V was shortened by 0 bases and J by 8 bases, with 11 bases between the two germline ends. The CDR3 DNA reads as TGTGCCAGCAGCTTAGACGGACTGGGCGATGAGCAGTTCTTC. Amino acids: CASSLDGLGDEQFF.

CDR3 DNA sequence: TGTGCCAGTAGTACACAGGGTTCCACTGAAGCTTTCTTT. It specifies CASSTQGSTEAFF. The V call is TRBV19, the J call TRBJ1-1; a weak D match, TRBD1 (6 bases). Per germline, CDR1 LNHDA and CDR2 SQIVND (reference sequence). V was shortened by 4 bases and J by 4 bases, with 10 bases between the two germline ends. There are 13 residues in the CDR3.

CDR3 residues: CASSWGGLDTEAFF. The CDR3 DNA sequence: TGTGCCAGCAGCTGGGGGGGGTTGGACACTGAAGCTTTCTTT. The V gene is TRBV11-2, the J gene TRBJ1-1; TRBD1 might be the D (5 bases). This CDR3 comprises 14 residues. V lost 4 bases and J lost 3, with 12 bases in between. Germline-derived CDR1 and CDR2 are SGHAT and FQNNGV.

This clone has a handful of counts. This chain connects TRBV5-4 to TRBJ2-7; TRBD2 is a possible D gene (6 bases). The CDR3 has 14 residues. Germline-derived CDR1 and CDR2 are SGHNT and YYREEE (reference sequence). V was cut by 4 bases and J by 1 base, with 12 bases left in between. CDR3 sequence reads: CASSLGGRSYEQYF. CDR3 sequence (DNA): TGTGCCAGCAGCCTGGGTGGGAGGTCCTACGAGCAGTACTTC.

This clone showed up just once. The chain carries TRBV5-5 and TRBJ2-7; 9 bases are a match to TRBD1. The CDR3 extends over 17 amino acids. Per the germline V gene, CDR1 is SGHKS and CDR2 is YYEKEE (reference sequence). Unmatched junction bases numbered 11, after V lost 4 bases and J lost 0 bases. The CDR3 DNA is TGTGCCAGCAGCCGACTACCCTCGGGACAGGGCTCCTACGAGCAGTACTTC. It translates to CASSRLPSGQGSYEQYF.

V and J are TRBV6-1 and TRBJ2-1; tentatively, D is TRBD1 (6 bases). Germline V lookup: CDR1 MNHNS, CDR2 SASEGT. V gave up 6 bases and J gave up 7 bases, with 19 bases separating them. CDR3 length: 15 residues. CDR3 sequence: CASSADRQAGNEQFF. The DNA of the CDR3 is TGTGCCAGCAGCGCTGACAGGCAGGCTGGGAATGAGCAGTTCTTC.

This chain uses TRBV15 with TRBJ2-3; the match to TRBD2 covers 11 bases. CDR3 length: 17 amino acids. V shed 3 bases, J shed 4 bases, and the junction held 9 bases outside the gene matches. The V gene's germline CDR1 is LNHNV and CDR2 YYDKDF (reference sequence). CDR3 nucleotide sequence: TGTGCCACCAGCAGCAATCGACTAGCGGGATATTCAGATACGCAGTATTTT. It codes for CATSSNRLAGYSDTQYF.

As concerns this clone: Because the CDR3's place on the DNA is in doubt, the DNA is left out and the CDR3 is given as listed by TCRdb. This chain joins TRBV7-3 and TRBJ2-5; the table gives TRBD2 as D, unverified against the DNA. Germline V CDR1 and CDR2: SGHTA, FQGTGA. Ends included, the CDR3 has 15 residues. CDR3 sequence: CASSFLWRYQETQYF.

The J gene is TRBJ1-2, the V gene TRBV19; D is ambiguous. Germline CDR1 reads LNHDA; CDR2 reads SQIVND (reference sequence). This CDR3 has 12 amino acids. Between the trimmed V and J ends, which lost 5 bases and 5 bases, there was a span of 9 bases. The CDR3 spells CASSRREYGYTF. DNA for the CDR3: TGTGCCAGTAGTCGACGGGAGTATGGCTACACCTTC. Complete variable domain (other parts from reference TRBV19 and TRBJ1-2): DGGITQSPKYLFRKEGQNVTLSCEQNLNHDAMYWYRQDPGQGLRLIYYSQIVNDFQKGDIAEGYSVSREKKESFPLTVTSAQKNPTAFYLCASSRREYGYTFGSGTRLTVV.

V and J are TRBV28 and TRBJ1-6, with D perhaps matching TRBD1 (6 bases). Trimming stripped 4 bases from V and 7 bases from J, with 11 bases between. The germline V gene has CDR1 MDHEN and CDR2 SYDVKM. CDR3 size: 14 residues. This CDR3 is CASSSGGANSPLHF. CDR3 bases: TGTGCCAGCAGTTCTGGGGGCGCAAATTCACCCCTCCACTTT.

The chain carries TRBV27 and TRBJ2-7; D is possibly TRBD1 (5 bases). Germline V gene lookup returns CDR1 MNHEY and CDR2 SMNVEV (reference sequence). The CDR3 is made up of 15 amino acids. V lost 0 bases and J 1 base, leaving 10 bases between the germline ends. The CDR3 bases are TGTGCCAGCAGTTTATCGGGGCCTTATTCCTACGAGCAGTACTTC. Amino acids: CASSLSGPYSYEQYF.

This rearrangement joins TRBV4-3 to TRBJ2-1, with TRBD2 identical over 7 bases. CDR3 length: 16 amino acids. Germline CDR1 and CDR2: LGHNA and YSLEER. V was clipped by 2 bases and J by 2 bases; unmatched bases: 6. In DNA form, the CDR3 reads TGCGCCAGCAGCCAACTAGCGGTTGAAACCTACAATGAGCAGTTCTTC. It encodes CASSQLAVETYNEQFF.

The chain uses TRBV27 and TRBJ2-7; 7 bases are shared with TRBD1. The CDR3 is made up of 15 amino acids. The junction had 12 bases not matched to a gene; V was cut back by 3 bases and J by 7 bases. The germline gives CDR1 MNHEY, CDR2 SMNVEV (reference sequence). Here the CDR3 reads CASSFPTGSPWEQYF. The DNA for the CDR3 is TGTGCCAGCAGTTTCCCGACAGGGAGCCCGTGGGAGCAGTACTTC.